This T cell receptor (beta chain) was sequenced for a study of tumor-infiltrating lymphocytes in oesophageal squamous cell carcinoma. TCRdb fed the PCR reads into MiXCR, producing one record per CDR3 protein. The sample yields some 16,000 distinct CDR3 sequences, around 41% seen once. The sequencing input was normal esophageal tissue next to the tumor. The receptor comes from a female donor with esophageal squamous cell carcinoma.

The DNA of the CDR3 is TGTGCCAGCTCCTTTTATGAGCGGGGCGACGAGCAGTACTTC. Translation gives CASSFYERGDEQYF. The chain links TRBV7-2 to TRBJ2-7, with TRBD2 matching 7 bases. The CDR3 has 14 amino acids. Looked up from germline, CDR1 is SGHTA and CDR2 is FQGNSA. V was clipped by 8 bases and J by 5 bases; unmatched bases: 12. Using reference TRBV7-2 and TRBJ2-7 for the parts outside the CDR3, the full variable domain is GAGVSQSPSNKVTEKGKDVELRCDPISGHTALYWYRQSLGQGLEFLIYFQGNSAPDKSGLPSDRFSAERTGGSVSTLTIQRTQQEDSAVYLCASSFYERGDEQYFGPGTRLTVT.